The rows below give T cell receptor beta chains drawn from one sample of a study of radiotherapy plus CTLA-4 blockade in lung cancer. Using immunoSEQ multiplex PCR, the repertoire was profiled, and TCRdb retains in-frame clones only, with some absent. The sample includes approximately 100,000 clones, approximately 87% of them seen just once. Sample: peripheral blood, taken from a patient treated with radiotherapy plus ipilimumab. Receptor source: a human donor with non-small cell lung cancer that progressed on radiotherapy plus ipilimumab. Some clones in this sample may be carry-over from other donors' samples. CDR3s include the opening cysteine and the closing phenylalanine or tryptophan. A D gene is named only where the DNA matches it firmly. The size of a clone is reported for some rows only, either as once, few or many, or as a class for expanded clones.

CASGLVGPLAVYNEQFF,TGTGCTAGTGGTTTGGTTGGGCCTCTAGCAGTTTACAATGAGCAGTTCTTC,TRBV12-5,-,-,TRBJ2-1
CASSKGADTEAFF,TGTGCCAGCAGTAAGGGGGCGGACACTGAAGCTTTCTTT,TRBV2,-,TRBD1,TRBJ1-1
CASSIGAHSYEQYF,TGTGCCAGTAGTATAGGGGCCCACTCCTACGAGCAGTACTTC,TRBV19,-,-,TRBJ2-7
CASSIGVFTDTQYF,TGTGCCAGTAGTATAGGTGTCTTCACAGATACGCAGTATTTT,TRBV19,-,-,TRBJ2-3
CASSFSWTGELFF,TGTGCCAGCAGCTTCAGTTGGACCGGGGAGCTGTTTTTT,TRBV5-5,-,-,TRBJ2-2
CASNQNEGNQPQHF,TGTGCCAGCAATCAGAACGAAGGCAATCAGCCCCAGCATTTT,TRBV2,-,-,TRBJ1-5
CASSRTPDNYGYTF,TGTGCCAGCAGCCGGACACCCGACAACTATGGCTACACCTTC,TRBV6-1,-,-,TRBJ1-2
CASSLGGFGSPLHF,TGTGCCAGCAGCTTAGGTGGGTTCGGTTCACCCCTCCACTTT,TRBV7-9,-,-,TRBJ1-6
CASSLSTGEVGYTF,TGTGCCAGCAGTTTATCGACAGGGGAGGTTGGCTACACCTTC,TRBV27,-,TRBD1,TRBJ1-2
CASSLDRGNTEAFF,TGTGCCAGCAGTCTTGACAGGGGGAACACTGAAGCTTTCTTT,TRBV6-1,-,TRBD1,TRBJ1-1
CSVVGQLTDYEQYF,TGCAGCGTTGTGGGACAACTAACGGACTACGAGCAGTACTTC,TRBV29-1,few,-,TRBJ2-7
CASSGEYRVAAPEKLFF,TGCGCCAGCAGCGGAGAGTACAGGGTCGCAGCGCCTGAAAAACTGTTTTTT,TRBV4-3,-,-,TRBJ1-4
CASSYGSGAPAHF,TGTGCCAGCAGTTACGGGTCCGGTGCGCCAGCGCACTTC,TRBV6-5,-,-,TRBJ2-7
CASTGTKNIQYF,TGTGCCAGTACCGGGACAAAAAACATTCAGTACTTC,TRBV19,few,-,TRBJ2-4
CASSLAVGTEAFF,TGTGCCAGCAGTTTGGCCGTGGGTACTGAAGCTTTCTTT,TRBV2,-,-,TRBJ1-1
CAASTGVGNQPQHF,TGTGCCGCCTCCACGGGAGTGGGCAATCAGCCCCAGCATTTT,TRBV28,-,-,TRBJ1-5
CASSLTSGGYNEQFF,TGTGCCAGCAGCCTAACCTCTGGGGGCTACAATGAGCAGTTCTTC,TRBV9,-,-,TRBJ2-1
CASSFTGGNEKLFF,TGTGCCAGCAGTTTCACAGGGGGGAATGAAAAACTGTTTTTT,TRBV27,-,TRBD1,TRBJ1-4